The following is a T cell receptor (beta chain) sequence with its context. Its antigen is not known. The data belong to a study of post-analysis software for immune sequencing data. Regarding the study as a whole: Among multiple sclerosis patients, normalized Chao1 diversity was significantly below that of controls. Controls had lower frequencies than patients of about five TRBV segments, which included TRBV5-6, TRBV5-1 and TRBV20-1.

The CDR3 has 15 residues. The V and J ends lost 4 bases and 8 bases, in that order; junction bases with no gene match: 6. Per the germline V gene, CDR1 is SGHTA and CDR2 is FQGTGA. TCR beta cDNA libraries included unique molecular identifiers. TCRdb re-called the PCR reads with MiXCR, one entry per CDR3 protein. Of hundreds of thousands of distinct CDR3 sequences in the sample, nearly 45% were seen once. This chain joins TRBV7-3 and TRBJ2-1, with 12 bases matching TRBD2. This TCR was recovered from a girl between 10 and 17 years old with multiple sclerosis. Material: blood. The CDR3 bases are TGTGCCAGCAGCTCTAGGACTAGCGGGAACGATGAGCAGTTCTTC. Residues: CASSSRTSGNDEQFF.